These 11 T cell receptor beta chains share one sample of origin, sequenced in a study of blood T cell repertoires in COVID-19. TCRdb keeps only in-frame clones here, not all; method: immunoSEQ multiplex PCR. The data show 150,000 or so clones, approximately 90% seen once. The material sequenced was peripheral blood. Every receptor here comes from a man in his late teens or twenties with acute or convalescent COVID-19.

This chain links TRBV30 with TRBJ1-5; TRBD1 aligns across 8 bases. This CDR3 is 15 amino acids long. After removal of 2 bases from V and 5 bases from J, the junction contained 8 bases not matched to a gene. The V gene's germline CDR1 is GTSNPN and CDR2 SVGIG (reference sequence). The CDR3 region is CAWSPGQGGHQPQHF. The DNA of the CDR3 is TGTGCCTGGAGTCCAGGACAGGGTGGGCATCAGCCCCAGCATTTT. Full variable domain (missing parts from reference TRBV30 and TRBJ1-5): SQTIHQWPATLVQPVGSPLSLECTVEGTSNPNLYWYRQAAGRGLQLLFYSVGIGQISSEVPQNLSASRPQDRQFILSSKKLLLSDSGFYLCAWSPGQGGHQPQHFGDGTRLSIL.

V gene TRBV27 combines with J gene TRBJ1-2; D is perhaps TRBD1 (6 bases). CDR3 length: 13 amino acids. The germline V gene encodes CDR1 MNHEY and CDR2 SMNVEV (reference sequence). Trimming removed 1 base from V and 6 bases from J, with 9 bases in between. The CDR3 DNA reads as TGTGCCAGCAGTTTATGGGCAGGGGATGGCTACACCTTC. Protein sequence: CASSLWAGDGYTF.

Here the CDR3 DNA reads TGTGCCAGCAGCCGGGACAGGGGTGAAAAACTGTTTTTT. Encoded protein: CASSRDRGEKLFF. The rearrangement joins TRBV11-2 to TRBJ1-4; 10 nucleotides line up with TRBD1. There are 13 residues in the CDR3. The germline CDR1 and CDR2 sequences are SGHAT and FQNNGV. V shed 5 bases and J 7 bases; nucleotides not matched to a gene: 1.

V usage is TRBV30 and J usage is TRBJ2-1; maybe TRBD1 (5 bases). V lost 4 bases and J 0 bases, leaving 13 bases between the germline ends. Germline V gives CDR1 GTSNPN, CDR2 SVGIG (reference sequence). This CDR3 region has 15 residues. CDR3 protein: CAWNKRGSSYNEQFF. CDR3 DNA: TGTGCCTGGAACAAAAGGGGAAGCTCCTACAATGAGCAGTTCTTC.

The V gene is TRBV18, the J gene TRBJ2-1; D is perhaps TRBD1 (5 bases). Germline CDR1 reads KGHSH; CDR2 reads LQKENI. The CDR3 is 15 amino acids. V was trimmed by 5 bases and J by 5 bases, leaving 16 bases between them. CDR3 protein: CASSADSQTHNEQFF. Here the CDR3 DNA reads TGTGCCAGCTCAGCTGACAGCCAGACCCACAATGAGCAGTTCTTC. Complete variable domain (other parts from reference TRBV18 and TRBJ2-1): NAGVMQNPRHLVRRRGQEARLRCSPMKGHSHVYWYRQLPEEGLKFMVYLQKENIIDESGMPKERFSAEFPKEGPSILRIQQVVRGDSAAYFCASSADSQTHNEQFFGPGTRLTVL.

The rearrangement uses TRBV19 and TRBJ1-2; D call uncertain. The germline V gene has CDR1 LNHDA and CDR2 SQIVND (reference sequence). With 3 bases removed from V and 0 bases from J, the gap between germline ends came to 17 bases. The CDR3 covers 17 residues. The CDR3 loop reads CASSIAGNSLPNYGYTF. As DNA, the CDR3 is TGTGCCAGTAGTATCGCCGGGAACAGTCTTCCTAACTATGGCTACACCTTC.

This CDR3 is CASRATGTLNQPQHF. Written as DNA, the CDR3 is TGTGCCAGCAGAGCAACAGGGACCTTAAATCAGCCCCAGCATTTT. The chain links TRBV6-5 to TRBJ1-5; tentative D call: TRBD1 (6 bases). CDR3 length: 15 residues. The ends were cut back, 6 bases at V and 4 bases at J, with 16 bases in the middle. Germline V gene data show CDR1 as MNHEY and CDR2 as SVGAGI.

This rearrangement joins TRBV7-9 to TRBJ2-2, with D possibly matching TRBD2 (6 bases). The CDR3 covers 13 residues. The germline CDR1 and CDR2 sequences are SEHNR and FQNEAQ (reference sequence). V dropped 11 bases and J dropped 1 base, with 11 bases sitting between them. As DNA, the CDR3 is TGTGCCGGTCAGGGAGGGAACACCGGGGAGCTGTTTTTT. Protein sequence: CAGQGGNTGELFF. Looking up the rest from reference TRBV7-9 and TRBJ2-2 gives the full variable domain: DTGVSQNPRHKITKRGQNVTFRCDPISEHNRLYWYRQTLGQGPEFLTYFQNEAQLEKSRLLSDRFSAERPKGSFSTLEIQRTEQGDSAMYLCAGQGGNTGELFFGEGSRLTVL.

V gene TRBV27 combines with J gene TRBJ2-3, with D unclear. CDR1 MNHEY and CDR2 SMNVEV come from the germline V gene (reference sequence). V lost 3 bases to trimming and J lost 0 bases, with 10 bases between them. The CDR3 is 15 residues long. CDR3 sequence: CASSFTRPSTDTQYF. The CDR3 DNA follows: TGTGCCAGCAGTTTCACCAGGCCTAGCACAGATACGCAGTATTTT.

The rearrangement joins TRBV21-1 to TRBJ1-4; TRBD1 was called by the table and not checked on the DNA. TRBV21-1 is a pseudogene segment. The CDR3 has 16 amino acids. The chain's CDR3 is CASSPKTGGFGEKLFF. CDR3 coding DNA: TGTGCCAGCAGCCCCAAAACAGGGGGCTTTGGTGAAAAACTGTTTTTT.

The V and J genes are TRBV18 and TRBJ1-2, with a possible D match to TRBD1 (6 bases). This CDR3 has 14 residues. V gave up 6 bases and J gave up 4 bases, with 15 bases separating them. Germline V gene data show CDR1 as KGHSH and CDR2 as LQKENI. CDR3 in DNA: TGTGCCAGCTCCGAAAACAGGGTAGGCTATGGCTACACCTTC. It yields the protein CASSENRVGYGYTF.